The 31 T cell receptor beta chains in this list originate from one sample, sequenced in a study of T cell responses to AZD1222 COVID-19 vaccine. Only in-frame clones appear in the TCRdb table, and some are missing; sequencing was by immunoSEQ multiplex PCR. The table lists approximately 100,000 clones, about 92% of them singletons, with 4.5% to 5.5% in the top ten. Sequencing was performed on peripheral blood, taken on day 0 of AZD1222 vaccination. The origin of the receptors is an adult in good health.

This chain joins TRBV3-1 (or the pseudogene TRBV3-2) and TRBJ2-5; 8 nucleotides agree with TRBD2. Germline V gene lookup returns CDR1 LGHDT and CDR2 YNNKEL (reference sequence). The V and J ends lost 1 base and 4 bases, in that order; junction bases with no gene match: 8. CDR3 length: 16 residues. CDR3 coding DNA: TGTGCCAGCAGCCAAGGGGGTAGCGGGGTGAGAGAGACCCAGTACTTC. This gives the protein CASSQGGSGVRETQYF.

The V call is TRBV6-6, the J call TRBJ2-1; TRBD2 is a possible D gene (5 bases). Germline values: CDR1 MNHNY, CDR2 SVGAGI (reference sequence). The length of the CDR3 is 14 residues. V was pared by 6 bases and J by 1 base, with 10 bases between. In DNA, the CDR3 is TGTGCCAGCAGAAGGTCGGGGTCCTACAATGAGCAGTTCTTC. It translates to CASRRSGSYNEQFF.

This chain links TRBV28 with TRBJ2-7, with TRBD1 identical over 9 bases. The CDR3 runs to 14 residues. The V and J ends lost 7 bases and 3 bases, in that order; junction bases with no gene match: 7. Germline CDR1 is MDHEN and CDR2 is SYDVKM. The CDR3 DNA reads TGTGCCAGCAACGACCCGGGACAGGGCTACGAGCAGTACTTC. This codes for CASNDPGQGYEQYF.

Worth noting for this clone: Other DNA sequences in this sample translate to the same CDR3. This sequence joins TRBV27 and TRBJ2-5, with 11 bases aligning to TRBD1. CDR3 size: 15 residues. V lost 4 bases and J lost 1; bases outside the gene matches: 2. The germline V gene encodes CDR1 MNHEY and CDR2 SMNVEV (reference sequence). CDR3 sequence reads: CASSSGTGGQETQYF. CDR3 bases: TGTGCCAGCAGTTCAGGGACAGGGGGCCAAGAGACCCAGTACTTC.

The rearrangement uses TRBV4-1 and TRBJ2-1; 9 bases fit TRBD2. Germline V gene data show CDR1 as MGHRA and CDR2 as YSYEKL. V trimming: 2 bases; J trimming: 10 bases; junction bases outside the gene matches: 3. The CDR3 runs 13 residues. This CDR3 is CASSQISGGEQFF. Here the CDR3 DNA reads TGCGCCAGCAGCCAAATTAGCGGGGGCGAGCAGTTCTTC.

As regards this clone: The same CDR3 arises from other DNA sequences in this sample as well. This chain links TRBV9 with TRBJ1-3, with D possibly being TRBD1 (6 bases). The CDR3 runs 15 residues. Germline assignment: CDR1 SGDLS and CDR2 YYNGEE. V was clipped by 3 bases and J by 0 bases, with 10 bases between them. The CDR3 DNA reads TGTGCCAGCAGCGCCACAGGGTCCTCTGGAAACACCATATATTTT. As protein: CASSATGSSGNTIYF.

The rearrangement joins TRBV2 to TRBJ1-2, with a tentative D call TRBD1 (6 bases). Trimming removed 0 bases from V and 6 bases from J, with 17 bases in between. Germline-derived CDR1 and CDR2 are SNHLY and FYNNEI. There are 16 residues in the CDR3. The CDR3 coding sequence is TGTGCCAGCAGTGAAGCGCTAAGGGGGGGCCCACATGGCTACACCTTC. Encoded protein: CASSEALRGGPHGYTF.

This chain joins TRBV28 and TRBJ2-2, with D perhaps matching TRBD1 (6 bases). The germline V gene has CDR1 MDHEN and CDR2 SYDVKM. Trimming cost V 8 bases and J 3 bases, with 16 bases left between them. The CDR3 is 15 residues long. CDR3 region: CASQKRDTYTGELFF. DNA for the CDR3: TGTGCCAGCCAAAAACGGGACACCTACACCGGGGAGCTGTTTTTT.

The genes are TRBV4-3 and TRBJ1-6, with unresolved D. This CDR3 has 18 amino acids. V lost 0 bases and J 0 bases, leaving 12 bases between the germline ends. Per the germline V gene, CDR1 is LGHNA and CDR2 is YSLEER. The CDR3 region has the DNA TGCGCCAGCAGCCAAGATCGGGCAGAAAGCTCCTATAATTCACCCCTCCACTTT. It translates to CASSQDRAESSYNSPLHF.

The V and J genes are TRBV9 and TRBJ1-1, with a possible D match to TRBD1 (5 bases). V was cut by 0 bases and J by 4 bases, with 10 bases left in between. The germline V gene has CDR1 SGDLS and CDR2 YYNGEE. The CDR3 consists of 14 residues. The CDR3 here is CASSVVGDGTEAFF. CDR3 bases: TGTGCCAGCAGCGTAGTTGGGGACGGCACTGAAGCTTTCTTT.

DNA for the CDR3: TGTGCCAGCAGCCAAGCACCGGGACAGGCGAACTACGAGCAGTACTTC. Translation gives CASSQAPGQANYEQYF. The V call is TRBV5-4, the J call TRBJ2-7; TRBD1 matches at 8 bases. V shed 4 bases, J shed 3 bases, and the junction held 12 bases outside the gene matches. CDR1 and CDR2 (germline): SGHNT, YYREEE (reference sequence). CDR3 length: 16 amino acids.

The CDR3 DNA sequence: TGTGCCAGCAGGATGGACGGGACAAACAATGAGCAGTTCTTC. This translates into CASRMDGTNNEQFF. This chain joins TRBV7-8 and TRBJ2-1; TRBD1 is a possible D gene (6 bases). Germline lookup yields CDR1 SGHVS and CDR2 FQNEAQ. V lost 6 bases and J 5 bases, leaving 14 bases between the germline ends. The CDR3 is 14 amino acids.

V gene TRBV25-1 combines with J gene TRBJ2-7; perhaps TRBD2 as D (6 bases). The germline V gene has CDR1 MGHDK and CDR2 SYGVNS. Trimming removed 2 bases from V and 6 bases from J, with 11 bases in between. This CDR3 has 13 residues. CDR3 nucleotide sequence: TGTGCCAGCAGTGAAGCGGGGCTATTCGAGCAGTACTTC. Translating it yields CASSEAGLFEQYF.

The J gene is TRBJ2-3, the V gene TRBV4-1; 9 bases agree with TRBD2. This CDR3 has 18 amino acids. Germline V gene sequence: CDR1 MGHRA, CDR2 YSYEKL. V lost 0 bases to trimming and J lost 4 bases; unmatched junction nucleotides: 11. The CDR3 spells CASSQDPNRGGGPDTQYF. The CDR3 DNA reads as TGCGCCAGCAGCCAAGATCCTAATCGCGGGGGGGGCCCAGATACGCAGTATTTT.

The V and J genes are TRBV9 and TRBJ2-1; 10 positions agree with TRBD2. This CDR3 is built from 15 residues. Germline trimming cut 4 bases from V and 5 bases from J; bases unmatched to any gene: 6. Looked up from germline, CDR1 is SGDLS and CDR2 is YYNGEE. CDR3 nucleotide sequence: TGTGCCAGCAGCATTAGCGGGGGGCCCGACAATGAGCAGTTCTTC. Translated: CASSISGGPDNEQFF.

The chain has TRBV19 and TRBJ1-2; D is perhaps TRBD1 (5 bases). The CDR3 totals 15 residues. Germline values: CDR1 LNHDA, CDR2 SQIVND (reference sequence). V shed 7 bases and J shed 7 bases, with 22 bases lying between them. The CDR3 bases are TGTGCCAGTACTAATCAGGGAGTCGGTGTCGGTGGCTACACCTTC. Its protein is CASTNQGVGVGGYTF.

This clone was counted only a few times. The chain recombines TRBV5-5 with TRBJ1-3; D remains ambiguous. V gave up 4 bases and J gave up 2 bases, with 16 bases separating them. CDR1 is SGHKS and CDR2 is YYEKEE in the germline V gene (reference sequence). The CDR3 sequence is 16 residues long. The CDR3 sequence: CASSLIHSGPGNTIYF. The CDR3 nucleotides are TGTGCCAGCAGCCTGATCCATTCAGGCCCTGGAAACACCATATATTTT.

The rearrangement uses TRBV15 and TRBJ2-1; a weak D match, TRBD2 (5 bases). This CDR3 has 17 amino acids. V lost 3 bases, J lost 3 bases, and 18 bases lay in between. Germline values: CDR1 LNHNV, CDR2 YYDKDF (reference sequence). CDR3 bases: TGTGCCACCAGCAGGGCATGGACGGACTCGGGCTACAATGAGCAGTTCTTC. Encoded protein: CATSRAWTDSGYNEQFF. The whole variable domain, filled in from reference TRBV15 and TRBJ2-1, reads DAMVIQNPRYQVTQFGKPVTLSCSQTLNHNVMYWYQQKSSQAPKLLFHYYDKDFNNEADTPDNFQSRRPNTSFCFLDIRSPGLGDTAMYLCATSRAWTDSGYNEQFFGPGTRLTVL.

V and J are TRBV10-3 and TRBJ1-2; D is unresolved. This CDR3 is 11 amino acids long. Germline values: CDR1 ENHRY, CDR2 SYGVKD. V was shortened by 9 bases and J by 2 bases, with 7 bases between the two germline ends. The CDR3 region is CAIGGNYGYTF. The CDR3, as DNA: TGTGCCATTGGAGGGAACTATGGCTACACCTTC.

This clone was seen a single time. The CDR3 region is CASSSTSGYTF. The CDR3 DNA follows: TGTGCCAGCAGCTCGACTAGTGGCTACACCTTC. J is TRBJ1-2 and V is TRBV5-4; D call uncertain. The germline gives CDR1 SGHNT, CDR2 YYREEE (reference sequence). The CDR3 is made up of 11 amino acids. Trimming cost V 3 bases and J 7 bases, with 7 bases left between them.

V and J are TRBV5-1 and TRBJ2-5, with 10 nucleotides matching TRBD2. Germline-derived CDR1 and CDR2 are SGHRS and YFSETQ. The CDR3 has 15 amino acids. J was trimmed by 1 base and V by 2 bases; bases with no gene match: 2. CDR3 nucleotide sequence: TGCGCCAGCAGCTTTAGCGGGGGGCCCCAAGAGACCCAGTACTTC. This codes for CASSFSGGPQETQYF.

The chain couples TRBV9 to TRBJ2-7; the match to TRBD2 covers 9 bases. Per germline, CDR1 SGDLS and CDR2 YYNGEE. Trimming took 4 bases from V and 3 from J; bases not matched to a gene: 8. The CDR3 is 15 amino acids. The CDR3, as DNA: TGTGCCAGCAGCCCCCGAGTAGCGGGGGTCTACGAGCAGTACTTC. This codes for CASSPRVAGVYEQYF.

The V and J genes are TRBV18 and TRBJ2-1; D is undetermined. This CDR3 contains 11 residues. Trimming shortened V by 3 bases and J by 10 bases, and 7 bases separated the two germline ends. Germline values: CDR1 KGHSH, CDR2 LQKENI. The CDR3 sequence is CASSPTGEQFF. Written as DNA, the CDR3 is TGTGCCAGCTCACCGACTGGGGAGCAGTTCTTC.

V and J are TRBV6-6 and TRBJ2-5; TRBD1 aligns across 7 bases. With V trimmed by 6 bases and J by 5 bases, 9 bases remained unmatched. CDR3 length: 14 amino acids. The germline V gene encodes CDR1 MNHNY and CDR2 SVGAGI (reference sequence). DNA of the CDR3: TGTGCCAGCAGACGTGGACAGGCTCGGGAGACCCAGTACTTC. Amino acids: CASRRGQARETQYF.

The chain recombines TRBV19 with TRBJ1-6; 7 positions agree with TRBD1. Germline V lookup: CDR1 LNHDA, CDR2 SQIVND (reference sequence). Trimming took 9 bases from V and 6 from J; bases not matched to a gene: 5. The CDR3 totals 13 residues. The CDR3 spells CASAGTVNSPLHF. The CDR3 DNA is TGTGCCAGCGCCGGGACAGTTAATTCACCCCTCCACTTT.

The chain uses TRBV4-1 and TRBJ1-1; no clear D. This CDR3 has 14 amino acids. V lost 5 bases, J lost 0 bases, and 10 bases lay in between. Germline V gene data show CDR1 as MGHRA and CDR2 as YSYEKL. The CDR3 DNA follows: TGCGCCAGCAGCGAAACCGACTTGAACACTGAAGCTTTCTTT. Translating gives CASSETDLNTEAFF.

A remark on this clone: Its ends do not fully match the called genes, so a read error is possible. This chain joins TRBV12-3 or TRBV12-4 and TRBJ1-2; D is perhaps TRBD1 (6 bases). The CDR3 has 12 amino acids. The CDR3 protein is CASSLHLGGLDF. The CDR3 DNA reads TGTGCCAGCAGTTTACATCTCGGGGGCCTTGACTTC.

V usage is TRBV4-3 and J usage is TRBJ1-3; no definite D call. CDR3 length: 15 amino acids. V was cut by 4 bases and J by 3 bases, with 13 bases left in between. Per germline, CDR1 LGHNA and CDR2 YSLEER. As DNA, the CDR3 is TGCGCCAGCAGCCTTGTTCCCTCCGTTGGAAACACCATATATTTT. Its translation: CASSLVPSVGNTIYF.

The V call is TRBV6-5, the J call TRBJ1-1; a possible D gene is TRBD1 (5 bases). Germline CDR1 and CDR2: MNHEY and SVGAGI. This CDR3 contains 15 residues. The V gene lost 7 bases and the J gene lost 0 bases, with 15 bases spanning the gap. In nucleotides, the CDR3 is TGTGCCAGCACCTACGGGCGGGGCGTGAACACTGAAGCTTTCTTT. Its protein is CASTYGRGVNTEAFF.

The chain carries TRBV2 and TRBJ2-1; TRBD2 aligns across 9 bases. Germline CDR1 reads SNHLY; CDR2 reads FYNNEI. Losses at the gene ends were 7 bases for V and 5 bases for J; bases not matched to a gene: 12. CDR3 length: 16 amino acids. Written as DNA, the CDR3 is TGTGCCAGCATTACCGGACTAGCGTTGTTTAACAATGAGCAGTTCTTC. This codes for CASITGLALFNNEQFF.

This clone was picked up one time. This sequence joins TRBV7-2 and TRBJ2-7, with TRBD1 identical over 9 bases. The V gene end was trimmed by 5 bases and the J gene end by 3 bases; junction bases not matched to a gene: 5. Germline V gives CDR1 SGHTA, CDR2 FQGNSA. This CDR3 is built from 14 residues. The CDR3 spells CASSPGQGGYEQYF. The CDR3 bases are TGTGCCAGCAGCCCGGGACAGGGAGGCTACGAGCAGTACTTC.